This TCR beta chain is from a study of spatial heterogeneity in lung cancer. Study summary: There were consistently more beta-chain sequences detected than alpha-chain sequences.

Time point specified: sample taken at primary tumor resection. Sequencing of whole RNA from tumor, nontumor lung or frozen PBMC involved no sorting. Carried by each TCR cDNA molecule was a unique molecular identifier. TCRdb re-analysed the 5' RACE reads in MiXCR, keeping a single row per CDR3 protein. The sample lists 95,000 or so distinct CDR3 sequences, about 9.4% occurring once. The germline V and J ends were trimmed by 5 bases and 3 bases, with 10 bases remaining between them. The CDR3 spans 13 residues. The germline V gene has CDR1 SEHNR and CDR2 FQNEAQ (reference sequence). This clonotype was detected ten times or more.

The V and J genes are TRBV7-9 and TRBJ2-5; D call uncertain. This TCR was sampled from a male donor with early-stage non-small cell lung cancer. The material was PBMCs, obtained at surgery. CDR3 nucleotide sequence: TGTGCCAGCAGCCCCGGGTTTAAAGAGACCCAGTACTTC. Protein sequence: CASSPGFKETQYF. The entire variable domain, with the rest obtained from reference TRBV7-9 and TRBJ2-5, is as follows: DTGVSQNPRHKITKRGQNVTFRCDPISEHNRLYWYRQTLGQGPEFLTYFQNEAQLEKSRLLSDRFSAERPKGSFSTLEIQRTEQGDSAMYLCASSPGFKETQYFGPGTRLLVL.